This is a list of T cell receptor beta chains from one sample in a study of HIV-infected children after antiretroviral therapy interruption. One entry per CDR3 protein results from TCRdb running MiXCR on the 3' RACE reads. The profile shows under 50,000 distinct CDR3 sequences, 4.3% of them singletons. Sequences were derived from CD45RA+ CD4+ T cells from PBMCs, pooled from several time points, sampled from a donor given antiretroviral therapy, either interrupted or continuous. These receptors all stem from a pool of human donors with HIV. The CDR3 runs from the conserved cysteine through the conserved F or W. A D gene is named only where the DNA matches it firmly. The size entry is marked missing in some rows and otherwise reads once, few, many or a size class.

D | J | size | V | CDR3 | DNA
. | TRBJ2-3 | many | TRBV5-1 | CASSGAGPPDTQYF | TGCGCCAGCAGTGGCGCCGGACCGCCCGATACGCAGTATTTT
TRBD1 | TRBJ1-1 | . | TRBV10-3 | CAIRTEQGRNTEAFF | TGTGCCATCAGAACTGAACAGGGGCGGAACACTGAAGCTTTCTTT
. | TRBJ2-7 | many | TRBV20-1 | CSAGTVYEQYF | TGCAGTGCCGGGACGGTCTACGAGCAGTACTTC
. | TRBJ1-1 | . | TRBV10-3 | CASNAGDTEAFF | TGTGCCTCAAACGCGGGGGATACTGAAGCTTTCTTT
. | TRBJ2-3 | many | TRBV2 | CASRMDGSTDTQYF | TGTGCCAGCAGGATGGACGGGAGCACAGATACGCAGTATTTT
TRBD2 | TRBJ2-3 | many | TRBV10-3 | CAISPTSGGTTDTQYF | TGTGCCATCAGTCCCACTAGCGGGGGAACCACAGATACGCAGTATTTT
TRBD1 | TRBJ1-5 | . | TRBV6-6 | CASSYSGRGQNDKF | TGTGCCAGCAGTTACTCAGGTCGGGGACAGAACGATAAATTT
. | TRBJ1-1 | . | TRBV3-1 | CASGADKNTEAFF | TGTGCCAGCGGGGCGGACAAGAACACTGAAGCTTTCTTT
. | TRBJ2-1 | many | TRBV20-1 | CSARQSSYNEQFF | TGCAGTGCTAGGCAGAGCTCCTACAATGAGCAGTTCTTC
. | TRBJ1-5 | many | TRBV5-5 | CASSTQTQNQPQHF | TGTGCCAGCAGCACCCAGACGCAAAATCAGCCCCAGCATTTT
. | TRBJ2-7 | few | TRBV21-1 | CASSKVLGSSYEQYF | TGTGCCAGCAGCAAAGTACTGGGAAGCTCCTACGAGCAGTACTTC
TRBD1 | TRBJ2-7 | many | TRBV4-2 | CASSPRTGSTYEQYF | TGTGCCAGCAGCCCGCGGACAGGGTCGACCTACGAGCAGTACTTC
. | TRBJ2-7 | many | TRBV19 | CASMGLSSYEQYF | TGTGCCAGTATGGGACTGAGCTCCTACGAGCAGTACTTC
TRBD2 | TRBJ2-1 | many | TRBV11-2 | CASSLAGGYNEQFF | TGTGCCAGCAGCTTAGCGGGGGGGTACAATGAGCAGTTCTTC
. | TRBJ2-7 | many | TRBV3-1 | CASSPPDWGRQYF | TGTGCCAGCAGCCCCCCTGATTGGGGCCGGCAGTACTTC
. | TRBJ2-6 | few | TRBV28 | CASSRSGPANVLTF | TGTGCCAGCAGTCGATCGGGGCCAGCCAACGTCCTGACTTTC
. | TRBJ2-7 | many | TRBV20-1 | CSAPIRTTNEQYF | TGCAGTGCTCCGATTCGGACTACAAACGAGCAGTACTTC
TRBD1 | TRBJ2-7 | many | TRBV7-3 | CASSSLRTGPVYF | TGTGCCAGCAGCTCCCTTAGGACAGGGCCGGTGTACTTC